These 20 T cell receptor beta chains were all obtained from the same sample, sequenced in a study of cytomegalovirus exposure and HLA in healthy donors. With 60 Vbeta and 13 Jbeta primers, the PCR was carried out. Profiled with immunoSEQ multiplex PCR; TCRdb holds only in-frame clones, not every one. This sample yields approximately 160,000 clones, of which roughly 80% are seen a single time; over 1.2% belongs to the top ten. Sequenced sample: PBMCs. The receptors here all came from a man aged 18 to 30 in good health and CMV-seronegative.

Only a few counts were recorded for this clone. This rearrangement joins TRBV7-8 to TRBJ1-1, with a possible D match to TRBD1 (6 bases). Trimming stripped 2 bases from V and 3 bases from J, with 10 bases between. CDR1 SGHVS and CDR2 FQNEAQ come from the germline V gene. The CDR3 sequence is 14 residues long. The CDR3 region has the DNA TGTGCCAGCAGCTTATTGGGGACACACACTGAAGCTTTCTTT. It translates to CASSLLGTHTEAFF.

This chain connects TRBV19 to TRBJ1-5, with 8 bases identical to TRBD1. The CDR3 consists of 15 residues. V dropped 1 base and J dropped 6; count of bases not matched to a gene: 5. Per the germline V gene, CDR1 is LNHDA and CDR2 is SQIVND (reference sequence). CDR3 protein: CASSIADREFQPQHF. The CDR3 region has the DNA TGTGCCAGTAGTATAGCGGACAGGGAGTTTCAGCCCCAGCATTTT. The whole variable domain, remainder taken from reference TRBV19 and TRBJ1-5, is DGGITQSPKYLFRKEGQNVTLSCEQNLNHDAMYWYRQDPGQGLRLIYYSQIVNDFQKGDIAEGYSVSREKKESFPLTVTSAQKNPTAFYLCASSIADREFQPQHFGDGTRLSIL.

The chain carries TRBV5-4 and TRBJ1-1, with 9 bases lining up with TRBD1. Germline V gene lookup returns CDR1 SGHNT and CDR2 YYREEE (reference sequence). V was pared by 5 bases and J by 8 bases, with 7 bases of the junction left unmatched. This CDR3 is built from 13 residues. The CDR3 loop is CASSGQGTTEAFF. The CDR3 bases are TGTGCCAGCAGTGGACAGGGGACAACGGAAGCTTTCTTT.

The rearrangement joins TRBV18 to TRBJ2-1, with 8 bases fitting TRBD2. V dropped 3 bases and J dropped 7; count of bases not matched to a gene: 8. The CDR3 is 15 residues long. Germline V gene sequence: CDR1 KGHSH, CDR2 LQKENI. CDR3 amino acids: CASSPGAGVANEQFF. CDR3 DNA sequence: TGTGCCAGCTCACCCGGAGCGGGAGTAGCGAATGAGCAGTTCTTC.

This clone is a singleton in its sample. This rearrangement joins TRBV29-1 to TRBJ2-1; TRBD2 agrees at 7 bases. CDR1 and CDR2 from the germline V gene are SQVTM and ANQGSEA. This CDR3 comprises 15 residues. Trimming at V came to 3 bases and at J to 0 bases, leaving 5 bases not matched to a gene. CDR3 amino acids: CSVDLLAYSYNEQFF. The CDR3, as DNA: TGCAGCGTTGACCTACTAGCGTACTCCTACAATGAGCAGTTCTTC.

The V and J genes are TRBV14 and TRBJ2-7, with a tentative D call TRBD1 (6 bases). Germline-derived CDR1 and CDR2 are SGHDN and FVKESK. The CDR3 is 13 amino acids. The germline V and J ends were trimmed by 1 base and 6 bases, with 10 bases remaining between them. CDR3 sequence: CASSQVGRGEQYF. CDR3 in DNA: TGTGCCAGCAGCCAAGTGGGCAGGGGCGAGCAGTACTTC.

The table lists this clone with a few counts. The J gene is TRBJ1-1, the V gene TRBV6-4; D is uncertain. This CDR3 comprises 13 residues. The ends were cut back, 4 bases at V and 0 bases at J, with 6 bases in the middle. Germline V gene data show CDR1 as MRHNA and CDR2 as SNTAGT. CDR3 amino acids: CASSVSVNTEAFF. Written as DNA, the CDR3 is TGTGCCAGCAGTGTTTCGGTGAACACTGAAGCTTTCTTT.

The chain combines TRBV28 with TRBJ2-7, with 8 bases identical to TRBD1. The J segment lost 0 bases and the V segment lost 3 bases, leaving 1 base of the junction unmatched. Per the germline V gene, CDR1 is MDHEN and CDR2 is SYDVKM. This CDR3 has 14 residues. CDR3 in amino acids: CASSFTGGSYEQYF. The CDR3 nucleotides read TGTGCCAGCAGTTTTACAGGGGGCTCCTACGAGCAGTACTTC.

The J gene is TRBJ2-5, the V gene TRBV7-2; the match to TRBD1 covers 11 bases. The CDR3 is made up of 18 amino acids. CDR1 and CDR2 (germline): SGHTA, FQGNSA. V gave up 3 bases and J gave up 1 base; unmatched junction bases: 10. CDR3 bases: TGTGCCAGCAGCTTTGGATCGTCCGGGACAGGGGGCCAAGAGACCCAGTACTTC. Translation gives CASSFGSSGTGGQETQYF. The whole variable domain, remainder taken from reference TRBV7-2 and TRBJ2-5, is GAGVSQSPSNKVTEKGKDVELRCDPISGHTALYWYRQSLGQGLEFLIYFQGNSAPDKSGLPSDRFSAERTGGSVSTLTIQRTQQEDSAVYLCASSFGSSGTGGQETQYFGPGTRLLVL.

This CDR3 reads CASSWAGVTDEQFF. The CDR3 nucleotides read TGCGCCAGCAGCTGGGCGGGAGTTACAGATGAGCAGTTCTTC. The chain employs TRBV5-1 and TRBJ2-1, with 7 bases that match TRBD2. V lost 3 bases and J lost 8; bases outside the gene matches: 8. CDR1 and CDR2 from the germline V gene are SGHRS and YFSETQ. The length of the CDR3 is 14 residues.

To note about this clone: The junction and the germline gene differ at one end; a read error may be behind it. The rearrangement joins TRBV11-2 to TRBJ2-7; 7 bases map to TRBD2. CDR1 and CDR2 (germline): SGHAT, FQNNGV. This CDR3 is built from 16 residues. The CDR3 is CASSVEGGVGSYEQYF. In nucleotides, the CDR3 is TGTGCCAGCAGCGTAGAGGGAGGGGTGGGCTCCTACGAGCAGTACTTC. The whole variable domain, remainder taken from reference TRBV11-2 and TRBJ2-7, is EAGVAQSPRYKIIEKRQSVAFWCNPISGHATLYWYQQILGQGPKLLIQFQNNGVVDDSQLPKDRFSAERLKGVDSTLKIQPAKLEDSAVYLCASSVEGGVGSYEQYFGPGTRLTVT.

This chain connects TRBV7-9 to TRBJ2-1; TRBD2 matches 7 bases. J gave up 5 bases and V 4 bases, and 11 bases lay outside the gene matches. In germline, CDR1 is SEHNR, CDR2 FQNEAQ (reference sequence). This CDR3 region has 16 residues. The CDR3 sequence: CASSSLGGGVDNEQFF. In DNA form, the CDR3 reads TGTGCCAGCAGCTCCCTCGGGGGAGGGGTCGACAATGAGCAGTTCTTC.

This clone was counted only a few times. The chain joins TRBV9 to TRBJ2-1, with 9 bases aligning to TRBD2. Germline CDR1 and CDR2: SGDLS and YYNGEE. This CDR3 has 17 amino acids. Trimming cost V 0 bases and J 1 base; bases outside gene matches: 5. The CDR3 coding sequence is TGTGCCAGCAGCGTAGACCCCCTAGCGGGATCCTACAATGAGCAGTTCTTC. Protein sequence: CASSVDPLAGSYNEQFF.

The chain carries TRBV29-1 and TRBJ2-5, with D possibly TRBD1 on 6 matching bases. Germline CDR1 reads SQVTM; CDR2 reads ANQGSEA. There are 12 residues in the CDR3. CDR3 sequence reads: CGSQGSRETQYF. The CDR3 region has the DNA TGCGGGTCACAGGGAAGTCGAGAGACCCAGTACTTC. The full variable domain, rest sourced from reference TRBV29-1 and TRBJ2-5, is SAVISQKPSRDICQRGTSLTIQCQVDSQVTMMFWYRQQPGQSLTLIATANQGSEATYESGFVIDKFPISRPNLTFSTLTVSNMSPEDSSIYLCGSQGSRETQYFGPGTRLLVL.

The V and J genes are TRBV10-3 and TRBJ2-3; 8 nucleotides align to TRBD2. The CDR3 length is 13 residues. From germline, CDR1 is ENHRY and CDR2 SYGVKD. The ends lost 11 bases at V and 5 bases at J; junction bases unmatched: 9. The CDR3 bases are TGTGCCGCCCGAGCGGGAGCGGGAGATACGCAGTATTTT. Amino acids: CAARAGAGDTQYF.

The chain has TRBV19 and TRBJ1-5, with D possibly being TRBD1 (6 bases). CDR3 length: 15 residues. The germline gives CDR1 LNHDA, CDR2 SQIVND (reference sequence). With 8 bases removed from V and 0 bases from J, the gap between germline ends came to 14 bases. In nucleotides, the CDR3 is TGTGCCAGTTCCGGACAGCACCATAGCAATCAGCCCCAGCATTTT. Protein: CASSGQHHSNQPQHF. Complete variable domain (other parts from reference TRBV19 and TRBJ1-5): DGGITQSPKYLFRKEGQNVTLSCEQNLNHDAMYWYRQDPGQGLRLIYYSQIVNDFQKGDIAEGYSVSREKKESFPLTVTSAQKNPTAFYLCASSGQHHSNQPQHFGDGTRLSIL.

V gene TRBV7-9 combines with J gene TRBJ2-7, with TRBD1 identical over 9 bases. The CDR3 extends over 19 amino acids. Germline lookup yields CDR1 SEHNR and CDR2 FQNEAQ (reference sequence). The trim removed 3 bases at V and 0 bases at J, leaving 15 bases unmatched. Here the CDR3 DNA reads TGTGCCAGCAGCTTCCCTATGGTTTACCGGGACAGGGCCTCCTACGAGCAGTACTTC. This sequence encodes CASSFPMVYRDRASYEQYF.

The chain links TRBV27 to TRBJ1-6; D is unresolved. The germline gives CDR1 MNHEY, CDR2 SMNVEV (reference sequence). This CDR3 spans 15 amino acids. V was trimmed by 2 bases and J by 5 bases, leaving 10 bases between them. This CDR3 reads CASSLTADDNSPLHF. CDR3 nucleotide sequence: TGTGCCAGCAGTTTAACAGCCGACGATAATTCACCCCTCCACTTT.

V is TRBV5-6 and J is TRBJ2-7, with D perhaps TRBD2 (6 bases). V was clipped by 4 bases and J by 1 base, with 9 bases between them. The CDR3 loop spans 13 amino acids. Germline lookup yields CDR1 SGHDT and CDR2 YYEEEE. CDR3 amino acids: CASSPDYSYEQYF. The CDR3 DNA sequence: TGTGCCAGCAGCCCGGACTATTCCTACGAGCAGTACTTC.

The chain couples TRBV7-6 to TRBJ2-6, with D possibly matching TRBD1 (5 bases). Per germline, CDR1 SGHVS and CDR2 FNYEAQ. V was trimmed by 5 bases and J by 1 base, leaving 9 bases between them. This CDR3 region has 15 residues. The DNA of the CDR3 is TGTGCCAGCAGCCCCCCAGGGTCTGGGGCCAACGTCCTGACTTTC. It encodes CASSPPGSGANVLTF.